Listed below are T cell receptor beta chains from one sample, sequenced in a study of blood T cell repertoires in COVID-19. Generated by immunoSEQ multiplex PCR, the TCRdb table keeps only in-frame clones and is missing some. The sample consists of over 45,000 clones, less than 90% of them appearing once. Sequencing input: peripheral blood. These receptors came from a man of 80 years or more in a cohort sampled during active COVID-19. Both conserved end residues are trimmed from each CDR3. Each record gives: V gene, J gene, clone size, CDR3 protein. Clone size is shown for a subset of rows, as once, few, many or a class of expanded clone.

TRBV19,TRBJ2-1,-,ASSYSGRDNEQF
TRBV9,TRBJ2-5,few,ASSGQSGTPMGETQY
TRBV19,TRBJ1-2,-,ASGQIANYGYT
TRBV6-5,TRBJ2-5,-,ASSSQGPTLGETQY
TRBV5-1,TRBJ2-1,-,ASSLTGTGDSYNEQF
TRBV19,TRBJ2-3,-,ASSMQGQPTDTQY
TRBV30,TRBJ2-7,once,AWGRGRGNSYEQY
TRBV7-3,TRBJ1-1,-,ASSLAGGNTEAF
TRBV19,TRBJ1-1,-,ASTPPTGLNTEAF
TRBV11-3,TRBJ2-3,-,ASSLDGSTDTQY
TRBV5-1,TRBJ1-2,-,ASRNGQGAYGYT
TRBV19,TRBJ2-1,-,ASRFDRGIYNEQF
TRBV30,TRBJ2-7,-,AWKRGAAYEQY
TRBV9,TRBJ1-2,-,ASSGPREANYGYT
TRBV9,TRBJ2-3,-,ASSPSTDTQY
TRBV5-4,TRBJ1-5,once,ASSLDQGRGQPQH
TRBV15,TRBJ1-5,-,ATSREADQPQH
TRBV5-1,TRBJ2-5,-,ASKRVSGGGETQY
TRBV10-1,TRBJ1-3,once,ASSGGQGRYGNTIY
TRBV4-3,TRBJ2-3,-,ASSQDTGAGSGSTDTQY
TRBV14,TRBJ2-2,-,ASSHAGQGATGELF
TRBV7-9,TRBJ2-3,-,ASSPQGGQPTDTQY
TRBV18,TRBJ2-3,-,ASSQGQGGTDTQY
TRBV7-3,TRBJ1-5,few,ASSLSGNQPQH
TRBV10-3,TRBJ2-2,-,AISAGHSNTGELF
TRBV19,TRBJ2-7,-,ASSMRGSHEQY
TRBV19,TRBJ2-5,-,ASSVTSVAETQY
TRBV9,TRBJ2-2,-,ASRTTVVTGELF
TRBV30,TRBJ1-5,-,AWSRRTDQPQH
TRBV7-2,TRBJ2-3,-,ASSAPSSDTQY
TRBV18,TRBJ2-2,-,ASSPEGGKTGELF
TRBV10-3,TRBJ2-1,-,AIRGGIYNEQF
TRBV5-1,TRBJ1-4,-,ASSPYDRREGEKLF
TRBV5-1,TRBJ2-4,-,ASSLYVQSGSLAKNIQY
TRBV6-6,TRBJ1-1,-,ASSYSRTEAF
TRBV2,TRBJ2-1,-,ASSEQVQNEQF
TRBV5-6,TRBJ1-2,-,ASSSVPGQGLFGYT
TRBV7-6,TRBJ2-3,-,ASSRDWNTDTQY
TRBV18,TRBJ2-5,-,ASSPLAVYQETQY
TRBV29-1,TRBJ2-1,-,SVDSSGGLSYNEQF
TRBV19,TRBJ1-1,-,ASSMSIWGQGATKAF